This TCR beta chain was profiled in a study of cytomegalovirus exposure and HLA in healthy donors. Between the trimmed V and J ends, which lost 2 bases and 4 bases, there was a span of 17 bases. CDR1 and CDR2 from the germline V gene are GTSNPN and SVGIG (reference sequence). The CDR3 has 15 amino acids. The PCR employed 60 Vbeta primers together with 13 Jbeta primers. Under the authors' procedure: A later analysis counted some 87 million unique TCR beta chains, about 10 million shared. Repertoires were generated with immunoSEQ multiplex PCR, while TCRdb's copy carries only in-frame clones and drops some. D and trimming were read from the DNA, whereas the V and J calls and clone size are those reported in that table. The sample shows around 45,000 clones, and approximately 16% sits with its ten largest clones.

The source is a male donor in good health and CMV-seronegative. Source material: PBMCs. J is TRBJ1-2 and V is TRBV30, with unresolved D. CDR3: CAWSSGRTAGYGYTF. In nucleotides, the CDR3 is TGTGCCTGGAGTAGTGGACGGACCGCGGGCTATGGCTACACCTTC. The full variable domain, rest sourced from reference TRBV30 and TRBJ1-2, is SQTIHQWPATLVQPVGSPLSLECTVEGTSNPNLYWYRQAAGRGLQLLFYSVGIGQISSEVPQNLSASRPQDRQFILSSKKLLLSDSGFYLCAWSSGRTAGYGYTFGSGTRLTVV.